The entry below describes one TCR beta chain. Its cognate antigen is unknown. The CDR3 has 14 amino acids. Germline assignment: CDR1 SGHRS and CDR2 YFSETQ. V was pared by 6 bases and J by 5 bases, with 14 bases between. This sample stems from a study of T cells after yellow fever vaccination. Study-level findings and limits: Within FACS-sorted repertoires, abundant clonotypes contaminating from the bulk population could be present. Clonotype sharing between CD4 and CD8 compartments was small.

5'RACE template switching generated TCR cDNA, adding a universal primer site and UMIs. TCRdb itself ran the 5' RACE reads through MiXCR, one entry per CDR3 protein. The sample consists of 300,000 or so distinct CDR3 sequences, roughly 8.7% of them appearing once. The sample was CD4+ T cells sorted from PBMCs, taken 5 days after the yellow fever booster vaccination. This clonotype was sampled from a man between 18 and 29 years old who received the YFV17D yellow fever vaccine. J is TRBJ2-2 and V is TRBV5-1, with D maybe TRBD2 (5 bases). CDR3 amino acids: CASNVLTGTGELFF. CDR3 coding DNA: TGCGCCAGCAACGTCCTGACGGGGACCGGGGAGCTGTTTTTT.